These T cell receptor beta chains were read from a single sample in a study of blood T cell repertoires in COVID-19. The assay was immunoSEQ multiplex PCR, and TCRdb's table has in-frame clones only and misses some. The table shows around 180,000 clones, with 80% to 90% occurring only once. Input material: peripheral blood. These receptors came from a man between 60 and 70 years old with acute or convalescent COVID-19. Each CDR3 is given with its conserved first and last residue. Fields, in order: clone size, J gene, D gene, V gene, CDR3 protein, CDR3 DNA. A D gene is named only where the DNA matches it firmly. For some rows the clone size is stated as once, few or many, or as a class when expanded; others skip it.

>.|TRBJ1-6|.|TRBV21-1
CASSFPKGDRVSPLHF
TGTGCCAGCAGCTTCCCAAAAGGGGACAGGGTTTCACCCCTCCACTTT
>.|TRBJ2-7|.|TRBV28
CASSSAGGGGTKKYEQYF
TGTGCCAGCAGTTCAGCAGGAGGGGGCGGAACAAAAAAATACGAGCAGTACTTC
>.|TRBJ2-3|TRBD2|TRBV19
CASSPRGGLAGGPRTDTQYF
TGTGCCAGTAGTCCCAGGGGGGGACTAGCGGGAGGGCCACGCACAGATACGCAGTATTTT
>.|TRBJ2-1|.|TRBV18
CASSPSRQVRQFF
TGTGCCAGCTCACCATCCCGACAGGTCCGGCAGTTCTTC
>.|TRBJ2-7|.|TRBV28
CASSLPGGSSYEQYF
TGTGCCAGCAGTTTACCCGGAGGGAGCTCCTACGAGCAGTACTTC
>.|TRBJ2-5|.|TRBV5-1
CASSLAQGIQETQYF
TGCGCCAGCAGCTTGGCACAGGGTATACAAGAGACCCAGTACTTC
>.|TRBJ1-2|.|TRBV28
CASTTWGEGNYGYTF
TGTGCCAGCACCACCTGGGGGGAGGGTAACTATGGCTACACCTTC
>once|TRBJ2-1|TRBD2|TRBV9
CASSPGGRVHEQFF
TGTGCCAGCAGCCCGGGGGGAAGAGTTCATGAGCAGTTCTTC
>.|TRBJ2-1|.|TRBV28
CASSFRVRSYNEQFF
TGTGCCAGCAGTTTCCGGGTCCGCTCCTACAATGAGCAGTTCTTC
>.|TRBJ2-5|TRBD1|TRBV27
CASSSHRGQETQYF
TGTGCCAGCAGTTCCCACAGGGGGCAAGAGACCCAGTACTTC
>.|TRBJ2-1|.|TRBV28
CASRPLGLGEQFF
TGTGCCAGCAGGCCTCTAGGTCTGGGTGAGCAGTTCTTC
>.|TRBJ1-2|.|TRBV3-1/TRBV3-2
CASSQETALGGYTF
TGTGCCAGCAGCCAGGAGACAGCTCTCGGTGGCTACACCTTC
>.|TRBJ1-6|TRBD1|TRBV28
CASSVQGGIRNSPLHF
TGTGCCAGCAGTGTACAGGGGGGGATACGAAATTCACCCCTCCACTTT
>.|TRBJ2-1|TRBD1|TRBV5-1
CASSLPGTGAYNEQFF
TGCGCCAGCAGCTTACCCGGGACAGGGGCGTACAATGAGCAGTTCTTC
>.|TRBJ2-2|TRBD1|TRBV7-9
CASSRRQGESGELFF
TGTGCCAGCAGCCGCAGACAGGGGGAGTCCGGGGAGCTGTTTTTT
>.|TRBJ1-1|TRBD1|TRBV19
CASSISPGQDMNTEAFF
TGTGCCAGTAGTATCTCCCCGGGACAGGATATGAACACTGAAGCTTTCTTT
>.|TRBJ2-7|.|TRBV11-2
CASSSVMEQYF
TGTGCCAGCAGCTCAGTCATGGAGCAGTACTTC
>.|TRBJ2-7|.|TRBV5-1
CASSDSGSEYEQYF
TGCGCCAGCAGCGATTCCGGGTCGGAGTACGAGCAGTACTTC
>few|TRBJ2-2|.|TRBV18
CASLPHPYGELFF
TGTGCCAGCCTCCCACACCCGTACGGGGAGCTGTTTTTT
>.|TRBJ2-3|TRBD2|TRBV18
CASSPPVGGRASTQYF
TGTGCCAGCTCACCCCCAGTCGGCGGGAGGGCCTCCACGCAGTATTTT
>.|TRBJ2-7|TRBD2|TRBV25-1
CASSEVLAGASYEQYF
TGTGCCAGCAGTGAGGTCCTAGCGGGAGCGTCCTACGAGCAGTACTTC
>few|TRBJ2-3|TRBD2|TRBV15
CATSRDGAGVRDTQYF
TGTGCCACCAGCAGAGATGGAGCGGGAGTTAGGGATACGCAGTATTTT
>.|TRBJ2-7|TRBD2|TRBV9
CASNDDGTSGEGTYEQYF
TGTGCCAGCAACGATGACGGGACTAGCGGGGAGGGGACCTACGAGCAGTACTTC
>.|TRBJ2-7|TRBD2|TRBV19
CASSRGLAGGDEQYF
TGTGCCAGTAGTAGGGGACTAGCGGGAGGTGACGAGCAGTACTTC
>.|TRBJ2-1|.|TRBV5-1
CASSSGSGGISSYNEQFF
TGCGCCAGCAGCTCGGGGTCGGGCGGTATTAGCTCCTACAATGAGCAGTTCTTC
>few|TRBJ1-6|TRBD1|TRBV28
CASSGQGAPLHF
TGTGCCAGCAGTGGACAGGGGGCACCCCTCCACTTT
>.|TRBJ2-7|.|TRBV29-1
CSVLLGAYEQYF
TGCAGCGTCCTCCTAGGTGCGTACGAGCAGTACTTC
>.|TRBJ2-7|TRBD2|TRBV4-1
CASSPGLAEVSYEQYF
TGCGCCAGCAGTCCCGGGCTAGCGGAAGTTTCCTACGAGCAGTACTTC
>few|TRBJ1-1|.|TRBV7-6
CASSLNDQGFGNTEAFF
TGTGCCAGCAGCTTAAATGATCAGGGCTTCGGGAACACTGAAGCTTTCTTT
>.|TRBJ2-7|.|TRBV7-2
CASSLGGTGVFYEQYF
TGTGCCAGCAGCTTAGGCGGAACAGGTGTATTCTACGAGCAGTACTTC
>.|TRBJ1-1|.|TRBV7-9
CASSFWGHTEAFF
TGTGCCAGCAGTTTCTGGGGGCACACTGAAGCTTTCTTT
>.|TRBJ1-5|TRBD1|TRBV7-6
CASSVGQGDNQPQHF
TGTGCCAGCAGCGTAGGACAGGGTGACAATCAGCCCCAGCATTTT
>once|TRBJ1-1|.|TRBV28
CASSSAGRANTEAFF
TGTGCCAGCAGTTCGGCGGGAAGGGCTAACACTGAAGCTTTCTTT
>.|TRBJ1-1|TRBD1|TRBV19
CASSRGQTTEAFF
TGTGCCAGTAGTAGGGGACAGACAACTGAAGCTTTCTTT
>.|TRBJ1-3|.|TRBV28
CASDSPSGNTIYF
TGTGCCAGCGACAGTCCCTCTGGAAACACCATATATTTT
>.|TRBJ1-4|.|TRBV4-2
CASSQPTGKVEKLFF
TGTGCCAGCAGCCAGCCGACGGGAAAGGTGGAAAAACTGTTTTTT
>.|TRBJ2-7|TRBD2|TRBV30
CAWRTGGPGLGGQYF
TGTGCCTGGAGAACGGGGGGTCCGGGTCTAGGAGGGCAGTACTTC
>few|TRBJ2-7|.|TRBV5-5
CASSLESFYEQYF
TGTGCCAGCAGCTTAGAGTCCTTCTACGAGCAGTACTTC
>.|TRBJ2-1|.|TRBV7-9
CASSGSGSSYNEQFF
TGTGCCAGCAGCGGGTCCGGGAGCTCCTACAATGAGCAGTTCTTC
>.|TRBJ1-6|.|TRBV28
CASSLGQGYNSPLHF
TGTGCCAGCAGCCTGGGGCAGGGCTATAATTCACCCCTCCACTTT
>.|TRBJ1-4|TRBD1|TRBV6-5
CASEGWDSWEKLFF
TGTGCCAGCGAAGGCTGGGACAGTTGGGAAAAACTGTTTTTT
>.|TRBJ2-2|.|TRBV4-3
CASSSRYGASSTGELFF
TGCGCCAGCAGCTCCCGATATGGGGCCAGCTCAACCGGGGAGCTGTTTTTT
>.|TRBJ1-2|TRBD1|TRBV2
CASTRQGTGYTF
TGTGCCAGCACCCGACAGGGGACGGGCTACACCTTC
>.|TRBJ2-7|TRBD1|TRBV19
CASSPQQGTLYF
TGTGCCAGTAGTCCTCAACAGGGGACCCTGTACTTC
>once|TRBJ1-6|.|TRBV15
CATSSPSLEASSYNSPLHF
TGTGCCACCAGCAGCCCTTCTCTGGAGGCGAGCTCCTATAATTCACCCCTCCACTTT